This T cell receptor (beta chain) was documented in a study of control samples from healthy donors and cancer patients (dated by TCRdb to about 2020). On this clone: The antigen this receptor binds is unknown. One base away there is no much larger clone; base qualities are not given.

The CDR3, cysteine through phenylalanine, is 14 amino acids long. Of all the DNA, just the CDR3 is kept, 42 bases in frame from base 1. Library preparation employed the immunoSEQ multiplex PCR assay. Imported from immuneACCESS, the table was reduced by TCRdb to in-frame sequences with V and J called. These copies leave out some clones; in studies compared against another copy, an unresolved V gene accounts for under half, and the cause of the remainder is not known. The sample includes approximately 110,000 clones, with about 89% observed a single time. Approximately 18% of the sample comes from the top ten.

The sequencing sample was made of blood. This chain joins TRBV21-1 to TRBJ2-7. TRBV21-1 is annotated as a pseudogene. The sequence was obtained from a woman aged 45-65 years in good health. CDR3 protein: CASSKNLSDYEQYF. The DNA sequence reads TGTGCCAGCAGCAAGAACCTATCGGACTACGAGCAGTACTTC.